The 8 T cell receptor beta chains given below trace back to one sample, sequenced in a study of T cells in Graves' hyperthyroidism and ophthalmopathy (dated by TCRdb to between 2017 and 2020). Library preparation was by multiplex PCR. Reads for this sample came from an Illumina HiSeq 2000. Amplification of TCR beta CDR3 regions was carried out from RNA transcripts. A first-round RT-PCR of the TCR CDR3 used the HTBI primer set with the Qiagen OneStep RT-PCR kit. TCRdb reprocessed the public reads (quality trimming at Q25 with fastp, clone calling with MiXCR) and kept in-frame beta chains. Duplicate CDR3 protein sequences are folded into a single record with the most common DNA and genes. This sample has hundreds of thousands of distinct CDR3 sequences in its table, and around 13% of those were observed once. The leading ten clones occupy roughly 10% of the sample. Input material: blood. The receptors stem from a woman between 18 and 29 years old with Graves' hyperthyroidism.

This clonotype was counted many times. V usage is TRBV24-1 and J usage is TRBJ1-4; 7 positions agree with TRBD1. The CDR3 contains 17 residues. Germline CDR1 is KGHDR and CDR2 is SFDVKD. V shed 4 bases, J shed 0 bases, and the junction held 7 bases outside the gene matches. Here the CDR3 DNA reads TGTGCCACCAGTGAGACGGACAGGAGCTCAACTAATGAAAAACTGTTTTTT. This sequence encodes CATSETDRSSTNEKLFF.

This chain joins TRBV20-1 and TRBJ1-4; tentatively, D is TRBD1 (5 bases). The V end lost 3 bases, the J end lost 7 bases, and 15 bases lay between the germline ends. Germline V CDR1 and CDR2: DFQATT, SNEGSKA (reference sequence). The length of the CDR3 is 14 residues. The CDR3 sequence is CSASGLRGGEKLFF. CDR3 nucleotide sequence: TGCAGTGCTAGCGGGCTCCGGGGGGGTGAAAAACTGTTTTTT.

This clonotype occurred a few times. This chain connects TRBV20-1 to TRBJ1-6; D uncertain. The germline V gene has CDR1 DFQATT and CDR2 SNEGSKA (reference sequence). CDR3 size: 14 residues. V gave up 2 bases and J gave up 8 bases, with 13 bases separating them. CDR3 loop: CSARPRSVYSPLHF. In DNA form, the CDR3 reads TGCAGTGCTAGACCCAGGTCCGTTTATTCACCCCTCCACTTT.

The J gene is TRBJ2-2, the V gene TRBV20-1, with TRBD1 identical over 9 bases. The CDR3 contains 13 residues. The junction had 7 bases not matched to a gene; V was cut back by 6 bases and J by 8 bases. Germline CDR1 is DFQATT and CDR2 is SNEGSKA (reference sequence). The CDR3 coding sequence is TGCAGTGCAGGGACAGGGTTGACGGGGGAGCTGTTTTTT. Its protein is CSAGTGLTGELFF.

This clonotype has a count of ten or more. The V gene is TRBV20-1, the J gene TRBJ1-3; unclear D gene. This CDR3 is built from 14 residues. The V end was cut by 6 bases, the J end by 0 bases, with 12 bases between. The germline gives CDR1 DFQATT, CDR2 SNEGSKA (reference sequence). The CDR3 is CSANIPTSGNTIYF. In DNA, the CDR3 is TGCAGTGCCAACATCCCAACCTCTGGAAACACCATATATTTT.

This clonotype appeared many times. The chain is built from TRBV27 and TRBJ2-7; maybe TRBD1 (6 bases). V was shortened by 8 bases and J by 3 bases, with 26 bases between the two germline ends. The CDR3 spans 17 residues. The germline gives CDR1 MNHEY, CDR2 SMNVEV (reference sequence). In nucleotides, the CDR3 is TGTGCCAGCCAAGGGAGCAATGGACAGACCAAATACTACGAGCAGTACTTC. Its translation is CASQGSNGQTKYYEQYF.

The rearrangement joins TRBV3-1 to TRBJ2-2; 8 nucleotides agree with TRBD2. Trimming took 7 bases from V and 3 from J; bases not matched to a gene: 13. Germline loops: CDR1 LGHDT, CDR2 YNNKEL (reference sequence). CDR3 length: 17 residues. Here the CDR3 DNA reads TGTGCCAGCAAGGCTGTAGCGGGAACCCACTACACCGGGGAGCTGTTTTTT. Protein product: CASKAVAGTHYTGELFF.

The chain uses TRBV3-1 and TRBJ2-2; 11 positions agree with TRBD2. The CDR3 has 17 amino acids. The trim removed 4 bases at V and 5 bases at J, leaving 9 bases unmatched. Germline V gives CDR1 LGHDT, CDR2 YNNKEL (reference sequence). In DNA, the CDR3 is TGTGCCAGCAGCCGTTCGGGACTAGCGGCCTTAACCGGGGAGCTGTTTTTT. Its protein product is CASSRSGLAALTGELFF.